A single sample is the source of the 23 T cell receptor beta chains below, sequenced in a study of cytomegalovirus exposure and HLA in healthy donors (dated by TCRdb to the late 2010s). Library construction relied on the immunoSEQ multiplex PCR assay. The multiplex PCR relied on a mix of 60 forward primers for TCR Vbeta segments and 13 reverse primers for TCR Jbeta segments. This is the immuneACCESS table as TCRdb keeps it, with only in-frame sequences that have V and J called. A part of the clones is gone; compared with another copy, unresolved V genes explain less than half, and the rest is unexplained. Within this sample are under 150,000 clones, with approximately 80% of them counted one time only. Of the sample, around 2.5% is held by the ten largest clones. Sequencing was performed on PBMCs. Receptors originate from a male donor in good health and CMV-seronegative.

The chain has TRBV20-1 and TRBJ2-5; D is unresolved. Trimming cost V 6 bases and J 3 bases, with 5 bases left between them. There are 10 residues in the CDR3. In germline, CDR1 is DFQATT, CDR2 SNEGSKA (reference sequence). CDR3 residues: CSAEKETQYF. As DNA, the CDR3 is TGCAGTGCCGAGAAAGAGACCCAGTACTTC.

A single count supports this clone. This sequence joins TRBV2 and TRBJ2-5; D gene uncertain. V dropped 3 bases and J dropped 7 bases, with 15 bases sitting between them. This CDR3 has 14 residues. The germline V gene encodes CDR1 SNHLY and CDR2 FYNNEI. The CDR3 loop is CASSEGRRVGTQYF. CDR3 nucleotides: TGTGCCAGCAGTGAGGGCCGCCGTGTGGGGACCCAGTACTTC.

The chain recombines TRBV6-6 with TRBJ1-2; tentatively, D is TRBD1 (5 bases). Germline assignment: CDR1 MNHNY and CDR2 SVGAGI (reference sequence). Trimming pared 6 bases from V and 4 bases from J, leaving 18 bases between. CDR3 length: 15 amino acids. The CDR3 loop is CASSQRDDTGYGYTF. The CDR3 DNA follows: TGTGCCAGCAGCCAACGCGACGACACAGGCTATGGCTACACCTTC.

This clone was observed a handful of times. The rearrangement joins TRBV7-2 to TRBJ2-1; D uncertain. The V and J ends lost 7 bases and 4 bases respectively, with 11 bases between them. The CDR3 loop spans 13 amino acids. Germline lookup yields CDR1 SGHTA and CDR2 FQGNSA. The CDR3 coding sequence is TGTGCCAGCACCCCTGGGCCGTACAATGAGCAGTTCTTC. It codes for CASTPGPYNEQFF.

Worth noting for this clone: The missing conserved phenylalanine or tryptophan at the end of this CDR3 makes a read error likely. The DNA is left out, because the CDR3 cannot be placed on it with certainty; the CDR3 is given as TCRdb lists it. The chain carries TRBV29-1 and TRBJ2-7; TRBD2 is the table's D call and was not checked against the DNA. Germline V gene data show CDR1 as SQVTM and CDR2 as ANQGSEA. The CDR3 is made up of 9 amino acids, end residues included. CDR3 amino acids: CSVGGTRGG.

The chain recombines TRBV27 with TRBJ1-2; D unresolved. Per the germline V gene, CDR1 is MNHEY and CDR2 is SMNVEV (reference sequence). V was shortened by 5 bases and J by 9 bases, with 13 bases between the two germline ends. The CDR3 is 12 amino acids. This CDR3 is CASSPGSGRYTF. The DNA for the CDR3 is TGTGCCAGCAGTCCCGGGTCTGGTCGCTACACCTTC.

J is TRBJ2-1 and V is TRBV9, with 12 bases matching TRBD2. V gave up 0 bases and J gave up 7 bases; unmatched junction bases: 5. The CDR3 extends over 16 amino acids. Germline CDR1 and CDR2: SGDLS and YYNGEE. The CDR3 region is CASSVERLAGGNEQFF. CDR3 DNA sequence: TGTGCCAGCAGCGTAGAGCGGCTAGCGGGAGGGAATGAGCAGTTCTTC.

The chain employs TRBV11-2 and TRBJ1-4; D remains unclear. Germline CDR1 and CDR2: SGHAT and FQNNGV. The germline V and J ends were trimmed by 2 bases and 8 bases, with 9 bases remaining between them. The CDR3 has 13 amino acids. The CDR3 sequence: CASSLSLGEKLFF. CDR3 sequence (DNA): TGTGCCAGCAGCTTATCCCTAGGAGAAAAACTGTTTTTT. Complete variable domain (other parts from reference TRBV11-2 and TRBJ1-4): EAGVAQSPRYKIIEKRQSVAFWCNPISGHATLYWYQQILGQGPKLLIQFQNNGVVDDSQLPKDRFSAERLKGVDSTLKIQPAKLEDSAVYLCASSLSLGEKLFFGSGTQLSVL.

This clone was picked up a small number of times. The J gene is TRBJ1-3, the V gene TRBV18; possibly TRBD1 for D (6 bases). The CDR3 loop spans 15 amino acids. CDR1 is KGHSH, CDR2 LQKENI, per germline. The ends were cut back, 1 base at V and 2 bases at J, with 9 bases in the middle. This chain's CDR3 is CASSPQDRAGNTIYF. The CDR3 nucleotides read TGTGCCAGCTCACCACAGGACAGAGCTGGAAACACCATATATTTT.

This clone showed up just a few times. The V gene is TRBV6-4, the J gene TRBJ1-4; D call uncertain. Trimming left V 6 bases short and J 8 bases short, with 4 bases between. The CDR3 has 10 residues. Germline CDR1 reads MRHNA; CDR2 reads SNTAGT. Here the CDR3 reads CASRREKLFF. The CDR3, as DNA: TGTGCCAGCAGGCGGGAAAAACTGTTTTTT.

The chain employs TRBV6-5 and TRBJ2-2; D not certain. The CDR3 runs to 13 residues. Trimming took off 5 bases at V and 4 bases at J, with 8 bases between the two ends. CDR1 and CDR2 from the germline V gene are MNHEY and SVGAGI. The CDR3 sequence is CASSGVSTGELFF. The CDR3 DNA follows: TGTGCCAGCAGTGGAGTATCCACCGGGGAGCTGTTTTTT.

The J gene is TRBJ2-1, the V gene TRBV15, with 12 bases fitting TRBD2. J lost 6 bases, V lost 3 bases, and 0 bases had no gene match. Germline CDR1 is LNHNV and CDR2 is YYDKDF (reference sequence). This CDR3 spans 14 amino acids. In DNA form, the CDR3 reads TGTGCCACCAGCAGGACTAGCGGGAGCAATGAGCAGTTCTTC. It translates to CATSRTSGSNEQFF.

The chain has TRBV28 and TRBJ1-2; no firm D call. The CDR3 contains 14 residues. V dropped 1 base and J dropped 4 bases, with 10 bases sitting between them. From germline, CDR1 is MDHEN and CDR2 SYDVKM. The CDR3 sequence is CASSLYSDVYGYTF. The CDR3 DNA sequence: TGTGCCAGCAGTTTATATAGCGACGTCTATGGCTACACCTTC.

This chain connects TRBV4-2 to TRBJ1-3; D not certain. V gave up 4 bases and J gave up 0 bases, with 13 bases separating them. The CDR3 covers 16 residues. Germline CDR1 and CDR2: LGHNA and YNFKEQ. The CDR3 sequence is CASSPTPGNSGNTIYF. DNA for the CDR3: TGTGCCAGCAGCCCCACCCCGGGAAACTCTGGAAACACCATATATTTT.

The chain employs TRBV6-6 and TRBJ2-7, with 8 bases identical to TRBD2. This CDR3 has 12 residues. Germline CDR1 is MNHNY and CDR2 is SVGAGI (reference sequence). Trimming at V came to 6 bases and at J to 4 bases, leaving 2 bases not matched to a gene. The DNA of the CDR3 is TGTGCCAGCAGAACTAGCGGATACGAGCAGTACTTC. Amino acids: CASRTSGYEQYF.

The rearrangement uses TRBV18 and TRBJ2-7; 9 nucleotides agree with TRBD2. Germline V CDR1 and CDR2: KGHSH, LQKENI. The CDR3 runs 15 residues. V shed 4 bases, J shed 7 bases, and the junction held 11 bases outside the gene matches. This CDR3 reads CASSQLAGDMEEQYF. The CDR3 coding sequence is TGTGCCAGCTCACAGTTAGCGGGAGATATGGAAGAGCAGTACTTC.

This chain uses TRBV30 with TRBJ2-7, with TRBD1 matching over 8 bases. Germline CDR1 reads GTSNPN; CDR2 reads SVGIG (reference sequence). With 5 bases clipped from V and 1 base from J, the junction kept 4 bases outside the gene matches. The CDR3 has 13 residues. The CDR3 bases are TGTGCCTGGGGGACAGGCTTGTCCTACGAGCAGTACTTC. The encoded protein is CAWGTGLSYEQYF.

The chain links TRBV9 to TRBJ2-2; D is ambiguous. CDR1 and CDR2 from the germline V gene are SGDLS and YYNGEE. CDR3 size: 13 residues. V was clipped by 1 base and J by 4 bases, with 5 bases between them. Written as DNA, the CDR3 is TGTGCCAGCAGCGTACTCGGCACCGGGGAGCTGTTTTTT. This codes for CASSVLGTGELFF.

Notes on this clone: The junction does not match germline at one end; this may be a read error. The gene calls are TRBV7-9 and TRBJ2-5; a weak D match, TRBD1 (6 bases). The length of the CDR3 is 14 residues. CDR1 SEHNR and CDR2 FQNEAQ come from the germline V gene (reference sequence). The CDR3 DNA follows: TGTTCCAGCAGCCACGGACAGATCCAAGAGACCCAGTACTTC. It is translated as CSSSHGQIQETQYF.

The chain is built from TRBV27 and TRBJ2-1, with D possibly matching TRBD2 (6 bases). The CDR3 contains 14 residues. V was shortened by 4 bases and J by 8 bases, with 15 bases between the two germline ends. Germline CDR1 and CDR2: MNHEY and SMNVEV (reference sequence). CDR3 in DNA: TGTGCCAGCAGTTGGGGCTTAGCGGCTGATGAGCAGTTCTTC. This encodes CASSWGLAADEQFF.

This chain uses TRBV18 with TRBJ2-2, with unresolved D. The CDR3 is 14 amino acids. Looked up from germline, CDR1 is KGHSH and CDR2 is LQKENI. V gave up 2 bases and J gave up 1 base, with 5 bases separating them. The CDR3 reads CASSPAQNTGELFF. DNA of the CDR3: TGTGCCAGCTCACCAGCACAGAACACCGGGGAGCTGTTTTTT.

The genes are TRBV4-3 and TRBJ2-1, with 9 positions matching TRBD2. This CDR3 region has 17 residues. Germline CDR1 LGHNA, CDR2 YSLEER. J was trimmed by 7 bases and V by 0 bases; bases with no gene match: 10. This CDR3 is CASSQDPALAGANEQFF. CDR3 DNA sequence: TGCGCCAGCAGCCAAGATCCGGCGTTAGCGGGAGCTAATGAGCAGTTCTTC.

The CDR3 DNA sequence: TGTGCCAGCAGCCTGGCAGGACTAGCGTTCACCGGGGAGCTGTTTTTT. Translation: CASSLAGLAFTGELFF. J is TRBJ2-2 and V is TRBV13; 9 nucleotides line up with TRBD2. The germline CDR1 and CDR2 sequences are PRHDT and FYEKMQ (reference sequence). V lost 5 bases to trimming and J lost 4 bases; unmatched junction nucleotides: 8. The CDR3 sequence is 16 residues long.